This T cell receptor (beta chain) was observed in a study of identifying expanded T cells in peripheral blood. Broader study findings: Across healthy donors, higher total template counts meant significantly greater roughly 2-week count variance.

Details on this clone: Its target is not known.

CDR3 size: 14 residues. Trimming took 5 bases from V and 5 from J; bases not matched to a gene: 5. Germline assignment: CDR1 SGHTA and CDR2 FQGNSA. Sequencing was performed with immunoSEQ multiplex PCR; in TCRdb, only in-frame clones are kept and a portion is missing. Here the sample spans about 100,000 clones, 88% being singletons. Material for sequencing was blood. This sequence joins TRBV7-2 and TRBJ1-1, with 10 bases that match TRBD1. This clonotype was obtained from a person between 18 and 69 years old in good health. CDR3 in DNA: TGTGCCAGCAGCCCACAGGACAGGGGGACTGAAGCTTTCTTT. Translating gives CASSPQDRGTEAFF.